The following is a TCR beta chain sequence with its context. The target of this receptor is not known. No much larger clone is present one base from it, and per-base qualities are unavailable. This sample was included in a study of cytomegalovirus exposure and HLA in healthy donors (dated by TCRdb to about 2017). In the study overall: A later analysis indicated that the 110 or so validation repertoires were generated on the platform also employed for the 650 to 850 repertoires of the first cohort. A separate validation cohort of 100 to 150 different subjects was used in addition to the 666-subject first cohort. The study was designed to test whether signatures of past pathogen exposure could be identified by cataloging public T cell receptors. To predict cytomegalovirus infection status, the study brought together high-throughput TCR immunosequencing, statistical association of individual TCRs with disease status, and machine learning. Beyond this particular receptor, the publication reports: The authors suggested that the approach could potentially be generalized to other disease states and immunological phenotypes. A later analysis had no HLA typing for the validation cohort, so co-occurrence there was scored across all 120 or so repertoires. Across donors, most TCR sequences were observed very rarely, whereas some public TCRs were present in many individuals. Cytomegalovirus status was reported to be diagnosed by the classifier with high specificity and sensitivity in both the original and validation cohorts. Subsequent analysis determined that TCRs grouped into clusters in the first cohort also showed a tendency toward co-occurrence across the roughly 110 validation repertoires, and 94% of cluster scores exceeded 0. In the study, about 150 TCR beta chains were listed as associated with cytomegalovirus. In vitro tests confirmed that a few of the cytomegalovirus-associated TCR beta chains recognize cytomegalovirus antigens.

The donors were included in the validation cohort of over a hundred subjects, a group kept apart from the approximately 690-subject first cohort. The library came from the immunoSEQ multiplex PCR assay. As for the original processing: To diagnose cytomegalovirus status from the catalog of TCR beta chain sequences, a statistical classification framework was built. As stored in TCRdb, this immuneACCESS dataset retains in-frame rearrangements with V and J assigned. A fraction of the clones does not appear; measured against another copy, unresolved V genes explain less than half of the discrepancy, and the remainder lacks a known reason. V, J and clone size derive from that table, while D and trimming were established from the DNA sequence. For this sample there are under 150,000 clones; approximately 88% appear just once. The ten largest clonotypes hold 6% to 7% of the sample. Trimming removed 1 base from V and 3 bases from J, leaving 7 bases between the germline ends. From a lookup of the germline V gene, CDR1 and CDR2 are SNHLY and FYNNEI. The CDR3 contains 13 residues, cysteine and phenylalanine counted. The read is trimmed to its CDR3 DNA, 39 bases read in frame from base 1.

The TCR originated in a woman younger than 30 in good health and CMV-seropositive. The chain links TRBV2 with TRBJ2-7, with no confident D gene call. The sequencing input was PBMCs. The nucleotides read TGTGCCAGCAGTGAAGGGGCTTTCTACGAGCAGTACTTC. This sequence encodes CASSEGAFYEQYF. With the rest looked up from the reference TRBV2 and TRBJ2-7 genes rather than sequenced, the full variable domain is EPEVTQTPSHQVTQMGQEVILRCVPISNHLYFYWYRQILGQKVEFLVSFYNNEISEKSEIFDDQFSVERPDGSNFTLKIRSTKLEDSAMYFCASSEGAFYEQYFGPGTRLTVT.